This TCR beta chain was recovered during a study of graft-versus-host responses after intestinal transplantation. Assay used: immunoSEQ multiplex PCR; TCRdb lists only in-frame clones, some missing. Counted here are fewer than 6,500 clones, 55% to 85% occurring once; the ten biggest clones make up 10% to 15%. This clone was picked up a small number of times. Germline-derived CDR1 and CDR2 are SGHTA and FQGNSA. V was pared by 0 bases and J by 5 bases, with 13 bases between. The CDR3 runs to 15 residues. Intraepithelial and lamina propria lymphocytes were freed from processed graft tissue. This chain connects TRBV7-2 to TRBJ2-5, with TRBD2 as a possible D gene (5 bases). Specimen: ileum tissue, collected around 260 days after intestinal transplant. The clonotype was recovered from a human patient who received an intestinal transplant, so some T cells may come from the graft donor. The CDR3 region is CASSLASYRGETQYF. CDR3 nucleotides: TGTGCCAGCAGCTTAGCGTCTTACCGAGGGGAGACCCAGTACTTC.